The sequence of this T cell receptor beta chain was determined in a study of T cells after yellow fever vaccination. Study findings and constraints: A limited proportion of clonotypes was detected within both the CD4 and CD8 compartments.

This clonotype was observed a few times. Its cognate antigen is unknown. CDR1 and CDR2 (germline): LNHDA, SQIVND (reference sequence). This CDR3 has 15 amino acids. V was pared by 3 bases and J by 3 bases, with 11 bases between. A single record per CDR3 protein comes from TCRdb applying MiXCR to the 5' RACE reads. Of approximately 340,000 distinct CDR3 sequences listed, roughly 9.4% are singletons. This receptor was obtained from a young man who received the YFV17D yellow fever vaccine. V gene TRBV19 combines with J gene TRBJ2-2; a weak D match, TRBD1 (5 bases). The sequences come from PBMCs, collected on the day of the first yellow fever vaccination. CDR3 coding DNA: TGTGCCAGTAGTATGGGGTGGGGCGACACCGGGGAGCTGTTTTTT. Protein sequence: CASSMGWGDTGELFF.